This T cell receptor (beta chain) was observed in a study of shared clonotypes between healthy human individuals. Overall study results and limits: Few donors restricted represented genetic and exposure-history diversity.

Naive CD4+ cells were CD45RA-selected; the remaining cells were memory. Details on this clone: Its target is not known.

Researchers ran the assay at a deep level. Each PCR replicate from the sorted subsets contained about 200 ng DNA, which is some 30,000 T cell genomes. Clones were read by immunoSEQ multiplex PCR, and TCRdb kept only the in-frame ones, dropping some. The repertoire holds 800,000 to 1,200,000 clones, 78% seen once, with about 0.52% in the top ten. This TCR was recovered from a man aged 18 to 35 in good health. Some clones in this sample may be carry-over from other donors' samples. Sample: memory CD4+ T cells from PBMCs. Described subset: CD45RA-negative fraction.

In nucleotides, the CDR3 is TGTGCCAGCAGCGGACTAGCGAACGAGCAGTACTTC. This sequence encodes CASSGLANEQYF. The genes are TRBV7-2 and TRBJ2-7, with 9 bases fitting TRBD2. With V trimmed by 5 bases and J by 5 bases, 1 base remained unmatched. Germline CDR1 and CDR2: SGHTA and FQGNSA. The CDR3 runs to 12 residues. The variable domain in full, completed from reference TRBV7-2 and TRBJ2-7, reads GAGVSQSPSNKVTEKGKDVELRCDPISGHTALYWYRQSLGQGLEFLIYFQGNSAPDKSGLPSDRFSAERTGGSVSTLTIQRTQQEDSAVYLCASSGLANEQYFGPGTRLTVT.